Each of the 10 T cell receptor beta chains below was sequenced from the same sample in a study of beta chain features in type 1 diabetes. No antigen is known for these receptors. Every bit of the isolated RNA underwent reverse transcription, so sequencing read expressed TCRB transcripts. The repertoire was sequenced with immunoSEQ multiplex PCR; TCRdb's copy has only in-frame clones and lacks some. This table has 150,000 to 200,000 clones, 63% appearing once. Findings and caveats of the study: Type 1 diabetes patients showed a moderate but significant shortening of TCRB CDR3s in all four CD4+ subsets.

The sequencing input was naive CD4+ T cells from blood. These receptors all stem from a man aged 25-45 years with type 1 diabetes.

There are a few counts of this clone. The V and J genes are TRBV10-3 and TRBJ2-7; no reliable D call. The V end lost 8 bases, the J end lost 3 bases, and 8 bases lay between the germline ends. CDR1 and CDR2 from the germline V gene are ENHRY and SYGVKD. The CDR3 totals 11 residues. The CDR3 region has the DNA TGTGCCATCGGCAACCTCTACGAGCAGTACTTC. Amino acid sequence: CAIGNLYEQYF.

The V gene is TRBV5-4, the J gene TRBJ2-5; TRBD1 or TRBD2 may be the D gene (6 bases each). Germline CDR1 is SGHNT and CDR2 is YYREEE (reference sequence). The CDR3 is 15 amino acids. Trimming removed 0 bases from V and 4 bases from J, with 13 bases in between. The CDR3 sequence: CASSLVSGAGETQYF. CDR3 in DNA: TGTGCCAGCAGCTTGGTTTCGGGGGCGGGAGAGACCCAGTACTTC.

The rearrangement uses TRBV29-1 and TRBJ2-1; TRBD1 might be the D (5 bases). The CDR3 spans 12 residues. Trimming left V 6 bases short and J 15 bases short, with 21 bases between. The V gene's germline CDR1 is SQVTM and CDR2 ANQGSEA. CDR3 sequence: CSVENRSRRSFF. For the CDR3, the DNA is TGCAGCGTGGAGAACAGGTCCCGCAGGTCGTTCTTC.

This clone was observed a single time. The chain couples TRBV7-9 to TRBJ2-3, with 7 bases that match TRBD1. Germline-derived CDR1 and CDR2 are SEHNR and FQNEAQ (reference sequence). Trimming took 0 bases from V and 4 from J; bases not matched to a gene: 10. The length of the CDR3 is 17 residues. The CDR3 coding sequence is TGTGCCAGCAGCTTAGCAGGGGGCAAGGCTATCGCAGATACGCAGTATTTT. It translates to CASSLAGGKAIADTQYF. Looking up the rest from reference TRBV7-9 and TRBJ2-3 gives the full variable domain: DTGVSQNPRHKITKRGQNVTFRCDPISEHNRLYWYRQTLGQGPEFLTYFQNEAQLEKSRLLSDRFSAERPKGSFSTLEIQRTEQGDSAMYLCASSLAGGKAIADTQYFGPGTRLTVL.

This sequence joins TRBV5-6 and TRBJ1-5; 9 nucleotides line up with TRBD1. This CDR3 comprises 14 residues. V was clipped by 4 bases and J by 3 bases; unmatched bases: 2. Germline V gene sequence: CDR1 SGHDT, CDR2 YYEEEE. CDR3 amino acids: CASSRDRANQPQHF. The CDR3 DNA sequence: TGTGCCAGCAGCCGGGACAGGGCCAATCAGCCCCAGCATTTT.

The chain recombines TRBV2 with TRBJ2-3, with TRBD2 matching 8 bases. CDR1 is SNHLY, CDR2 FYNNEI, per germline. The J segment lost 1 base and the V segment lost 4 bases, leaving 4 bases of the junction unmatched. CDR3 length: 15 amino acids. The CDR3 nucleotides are TGTGCCAGCAGTGCGGCGGGGGGCCGCACAGATACGCAGTATTTT. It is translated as CASSAAGGRTDTQYF.

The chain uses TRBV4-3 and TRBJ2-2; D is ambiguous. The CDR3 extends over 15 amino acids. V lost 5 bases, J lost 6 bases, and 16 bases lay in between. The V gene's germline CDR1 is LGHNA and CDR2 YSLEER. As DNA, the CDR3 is TGCGCCAGCAGCTACTCAGACACTGATGCCGGGGAGCTGTTTTTT. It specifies CASSYSDTDAGELFF.

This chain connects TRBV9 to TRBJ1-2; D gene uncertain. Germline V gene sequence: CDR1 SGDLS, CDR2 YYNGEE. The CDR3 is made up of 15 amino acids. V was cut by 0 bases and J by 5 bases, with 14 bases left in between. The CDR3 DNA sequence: TGTGCCAGCAGCGTAGTCCCGGAGGCCCATTATGGCTACACCTTC. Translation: CASSVVPEAHYGYTF.

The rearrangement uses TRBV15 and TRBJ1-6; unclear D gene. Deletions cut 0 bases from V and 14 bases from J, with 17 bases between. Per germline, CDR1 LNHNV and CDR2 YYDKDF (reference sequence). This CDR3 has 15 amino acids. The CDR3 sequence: CATSRDGQVGQALHF. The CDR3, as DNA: TGTGCCACCAGCAGAGATGGCCAGGTCGGGCAAGCCCTCCACTTT.

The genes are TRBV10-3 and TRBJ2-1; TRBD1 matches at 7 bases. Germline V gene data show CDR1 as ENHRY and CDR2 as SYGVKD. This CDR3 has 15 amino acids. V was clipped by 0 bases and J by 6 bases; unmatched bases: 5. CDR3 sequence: CAISESKGAGNEQFF. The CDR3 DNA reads TGTGCCATCAGTGAGTCAAAGGGGGCAGGCAATGAGCAGTTCTTC.